Listed here are 8 T cell receptor beta chains from one sample, sequenced in a study of cytomegalovirus exposure and HLA in healthy donors listed by TCRdb under 2017. Receptor amplification or capture employed the immunoSEQ multiplex PCR assay. The multiplex PCR relied on a mix of 60 forward primers for TCR Vbeta segments and 13 reverse primers for TCR Jbeta segments. TCRdb provides this immuneACCESS table in a form limited to in-frame rearrangements. Some clones are lacking; in checked studies, under half of them reflect an unresolved V gene, and why the rest are absent is not known. The sample table gives just over 200,000 clones. About 1% of the sample belongs to the ten largest clones. Sequenced sample: PBMCs. The receptors were sampled from a girl aged 2-10 years in good health and CMV-seropositive.

This chain connects TRBV25-1 to TRBJ2-1, with unresolved D. Germline V CDR1 and CDR2: MGHDK, SYGVNS. This CDR3 region has 13 residues. V dropped 3 bases and J dropped 6 bases, with 9 bases sitting between them. The CDR3 coding sequence is TGTGCCAGCAGTGATAGAGGTGGCAATGAGCAGTTCTTC. Encoded protein: CASSDRGGNEQFF.

The rearrangement joins TRBV2 to TRBJ2-3; 10 nucleotides agree with TRBD2. Germline CDR1 SNHLY, CDR2 FYNNEI. Trimming at V came to 6 bases and at J to 0 bases, leaving 3 bases not matched to a gene. The CDR3 sequence is 15 residues long. The CDR3 region is CASRGTSVSTDTQYF. Written as DNA, the CDR3 is TGTGCCAGCAGAGGGACTAGCGTTAGCACAGATACGCAGTATTTT.

V usage is TRBV19 and J usage is TRBJ1-5; D ambiguous. V lost 6 bases to trimming and J lost 7 bases, with 10 bases between them. CDR1 is LNHDA and CDR2 is SQIVND in the germline V gene (reference sequence). There are 12 residues in the CDR3. In DNA form, the CDR3 reads TGTGCCAGTAGCCTACCGGGACAGCCCCAGCATTTT. Translation gives CASSLPGQPQHF. Supplemented by reference TRBV19 and TRBJ1-5, the full variable domain reads DGGITQSPKYLFRKEGQNVTLSCEQNLNHDAMYWYRQDPGQGLRLIYYSQIVNDFQKGDIAEGYSVSREKKESFPLTVTSAQKNPTAFYLCASSLPGQPQHFGDGTRLSIL.

The chain combines TRBV6-5 with TRBJ2-2; TRBD1 aligns across 7 bases. CDR3 length: 14 residues. V shed 7 bases, J shed 6 bases, and the junction held 8 bases outside the gene matches. Germline V lookup: CDR1 MNHEY, CDR2 SVGAGI. CDR3 amino acids: CASTITGVPGELFF. The CDR3, as DNA: TGTGCCAGCACCATCACAGGGGTTCCCGGGGAGCTGTTTTTT.

Remarks on this clone: At one of its ends the junction is not consistent with the germline gene, which may arise from a read error. The CDR3, as DNA: TGTGCCAGCGCCTTTCAGGGATATGTTCTCTTC. Protein: CASAFQGYVLF. The chain is built from TRBV28 and TRBJ2-7, with a possible D match to TRBD1 (5 bases). Germline CDR1 is MDHEN and CDR2 is SYDVKM. The CDR3 totals 11 residues.

The V and J genes are TRBV5-1 and TRBJ1-2; 12 bases fit TRBD1. The V gene's germline CDR1 is SGHRS and CDR2 YFSETQ. The length of the CDR3 is 16 residues. The V gene end was trimmed by 1 base and the J gene end by 3 bases; junction bases not matched to a gene: 4. CDR3 DNA sequence: TGCGCCAGCAGCTTGAGGGACAGGGGGCTCGACTATGGCTACACCTTC. This gives the protein CASSLRDRGLDYGYTF. Full variable domain (missing parts from reference TRBV5-1 and TRBJ1-2): KAGVTQTPRYLIKTRGQQVTLSCSPISGHRSVSWYQQTPGQGLQFLFEYFSETQRNKGNFPGRFSGRQFSNSRSEMNVSTLELGDSALYLCASSLRDRGLDYGYTFGSGTRLTVV.

The V gene is TRBV5-1, the J gene TRBJ2-1, with TRBD1 as a possible D gene (7 bases). The CDR3 sequence is 15 residues long. V lost 7 bases to trimming and J lost 4 bases, with 18 bases between them. Germline assignment: CDR1 SGHRS and CDR2 YFSETQ. The CDR3 DNA follows: TGCGCCAGCCGAGTGGGGGGACAGATTTACAATGAGCAGTTCTTC. It yields the protein CASRVGGQIYNEQFF.

The chain uses TRBV27 and TRBJ2-7; TRBD1 matches at 10 bases. CDR3 length equals 14 residues. The V and J ends lost 7 bases and 3 bases, in that order; junction bases with no gene match: 6. In germline, CDR1 is MNHEY, CDR2 SMNVEV (reference sequence). This CDR3 is CASKEGQGFYEQYF. CDR3 sequence (DNA): TGTGCCAGCAAGGAGGGACAGGGGTTCTACGAGCAGTACTTC.